Many counts were recorded for the clone carrying this T cell receptor beta chain. Its antigen is currently unknown. The CDR3 runs 14 residues. The V segment lost 3 bases and the J segment 0 bases; nucleotides outside the gene matches: 2. Germline CDR1 is MNHNS and CDR2 is SASEGT. Isolation yielded PBMCs, at least 6.5 million per sample, in every case. The data were obtained in a study of blood T cells in healthy people across ages. Whole-study results and caveats: Diversity estimated from one million T cells was considered an underestimate.

Then a second PCR, running roughly 7 to 11 cycles, was carried out with a sample-barcoded 5' primer and a J-beta primer mix. All cDNA molecules were each tagged by a template-switch adaptor with 12 random nucleotides. From the 5' RACE reads, TCRdb called clonotypes with MiXCR, one entry per CDR3 protein. Of around 1.5 million distinct CDR3 sequences in the sample, about 31% were seen once. The specimen sequenced was blood. The clonotype originates from a woman in her thirties in good health. J is TRBJ2-7 and V is TRBV6-1; TRBD2 aligns across 7 bases. The CDR3 protein is CASSEASGSYEQYF. The CDR3 nucleotides read TGTGCCAGCAGTGAGGCTAGCGGCTCCTACGAGCAGTACTTC.